The 28 T cell receptor beta chains in this list originate from one sample, sequenced in a study of PD-1 blockade in classical Hodgkin lymphoma. Time point specified: cycle 4 day 1 (C4D1), after more than five weeks of nivolumab. Patients all relapsed after autologous stem cell transplantation, and there was variation in brentuximab vedotin exposure. Magnetic negative selection isolated CD8+ T cells from thawed PBMCs. TCRdb's copy holds only in-frame clones and misses some; the assay was immunoSEQ multiplex PCR. The sample yields about 19,000 clones, 88% seen once. The specimen was CD8+ T cells from blood, collected before the fourth cycle of nivolumab. The receptors were sampled from a human donor with classical Hodgkin lymphoma.

This clone has a single count. CDR3 loop: CASSTGQGETQYF. CDR3 nucleotide sequence: TGTGCCAGCAGCACTGGACAGGGAGAGACCCAGTACTTC. The rearrangement links TRBV7-3 to TRBJ2-5; TRBD1 aligns across 8 bases. The CDR3 extends over 13 amino acids. V shed 5 bases and J 4 bases; nucleotides not matched to a gene: 3. Germline V lookup: CDR1 SGHTA, CDR2 FQGTGA.

This clone was recorded only once. The gene calls are TRBV5-1 and TRBJ1-1; 7 bases agree with TRBD1. Germline lookup yields CDR1 SGHRS and CDR2 YFSETQ. This CDR3 spans 16 amino acids. J was trimmed by 0 bases and V by 1 base; bases with no gene match: 6. The CDR3 region is CASSLPGQVMNTEAFF. As DNA, the CDR3 is TGCGCCAGCAGCTTGCCCGGACAGGTCATGAACACTGAAGCTTTCTTT.

This sequence joins TRBV27 and TRBJ2-3, with D maybe TRBD2 (5 bases). The V end was cut by 6 bases, the J end by 6 bases, with 7 bases between. The CDR3 consists of 11 residues. Looked up from germline, CDR1 is MNHEY and CDR2 is SMNVEV (reference sequence). In DNA form, the CDR3 reads TGTGCCAGCAGGTGGAGGGATACGCAGTATTTT. Its protein product is CASRWRDTQYF.

V gene TRBV4-1 combines with J gene TRBJ1-1; 8 bases match TRBD1. CDR3 length: 17 residues. The germline CDR1 and CDR2 sequences are MGHRA and YSYEKL. V was clipped by 4 bases and J by 0 bases; unmatched bases: 10. The CDR3 DNA reads TGCGCCAGCAGCCCAAGCGACAGGGGCGTCATGAACACTGAAGCTTTCTTT. Amino acids: CASSPSDRGVMNTEAFF.

The rearrangement joins TRBV5-6 to TRBJ2-5, with 9 bases matching TRBD1. J gave up 7 bases and V 6 bases, and 13 bases lay outside the gene matches. The CDR3 contains 15 residues. Germline values: CDR1 SGHDT, CDR2 YYEEEE. CDR3 loop: CASTGTGQGIRTQYF. The CDR3 nucleotides read TGTGCCAGCACCGGAACGGGACAGGGCATACGGACCCAGTACTTC.

The V and J genes are TRBV9 and TRBJ2-1; perhaps TRBD2 as D (6 bases). This CDR3 region has 14 residues. V dropped 0 bases and J dropped 8 bases, with 12 bases sitting between them. Per germline, CDR1 SGDLS and CDR2 YYNGEE. The CDR3 bases are TGTGCCAGCAGCGTAGGGGGGGTTTGGCATGAGCAGTTCTTC. Translating it yields CASSVGGVWHEQFF.

The chain joins TRBV27 to TRBJ2-7; D remains unclear. The CDR3 covers 15 residues. Trimming shortened V by 3 bases and J by 1 base, and 13 bases separated the two germline ends. The germline gives CDR1 MNHEY, CDR2 SMNVEV (reference sequence). In DNA form, the CDR3 reads TGTGCCAGCAGTTTGGGATCGGCAGCTTCCTACGAGCAGTACTTC. Its protein product is CASSLGSAASYEQYF.

The V call is TRBV10-1, the J call TRBJ2-3; possibly TRBD2 for D (6 bases). This CDR3 is built from 20 residues. Germline CDR1 reads WNHNN; CDR2 reads SYGVQD (reference sequence). The V end was cut by 4 bases, the J end by 2 bases, with 28 bases between. CDR3 DNA sequence: TGCGCCAGCAGTGCGGACTGGGCGGGAACCTCATCCCCCAACACAGATACGCAGTATTTT. Translating it yields CASSADWAGTSSPNTDTQYF.

The chain recombines TRBV18 with TRBJ2-2; 7 nucleotides agree with TRBD2. Germline V CDR1 and CDR2: KGHSH, LQKENI. The junction had 11 bases not matched to a gene; V was cut back by 2 bases and J by 8 bases. CDR3 length equals 16 residues. The DNA for the CDR3 is TGTGCCAGCTCACCAACCGAGCGGGGAAGTTCTGGGGAGCTGTTTTTT. It encodes CASSPTERGSSGELFF.

The chain couples TRBV30 to TRBJ2-2; 9 bases match TRBD1. CDR3 length: 16 residues. Germline CDR1 is GTSNPN and CDR2 is SVGIG (reference sequence). V trimming: 3 bases; J trimming: 4 bases; junction bases outside the gene matches: 9. The CDR3 loop is CAWRLSGTGSTGELFF. The DNA for the CDR3 is TGTGCCTGGAGACTCTCCGGGACAGGGAGCACCGGGGAGCTGTTTTTT.

V gene TRBV5-1 combines with J gene TRBJ2-1, with 7 bases aligning to TRBD2. CDR1 is SGHRS and CDR2 is YFSETQ in the germline V gene. Trimming at V came to 1 base and at J to 3 bases, leaving 4 bases not matched to a gene. This CDR3 is 15 amino acids long. The CDR3, as DNA: TGCGCCAGCAGCTTGCGGGGGGATCTCTACAATGAGCAGTTCTTC. Translation gives CASSLRGDLYNEQFF.

CDR3 sequence: CASYVAAGYTF. The DNA of the CDR3 is TGTGCCAGCTACGTGGCGGCGGGCTACACCTTC. This rearrangement joins TRBV2 to TRBJ1-2; D is unresolved. The CDR3 runs to 11 residues. V lost 8 bases, J lost 8 bases, and 12 bases lay in between. The germline V gene has CDR1 SNHLY and CDR2 FYNNEI.

The V and J genes are TRBV29-1 and TRBJ2-2, with 8 bases that match TRBD1. This CDR3 region has 14 residues. Germline V lookup: CDR1 SQVTM, CDR2 ANQGSEA. Germline trimming cut 6 bases from V and 4 bases from J; bases unmatched to any gene: 7. CDR3 DNA: TGCAGCGTAACCCAGGGACAGGCCACCGGGGAGCTGTTTTTT. As protein: CSVTQGQATGELFF.

V usage is TRBV28 and J usage is TRBJ1-1; possibly TRBD1 for D (6 bases). V was pared by 7 bases and J by 1 base, with 16 bases between. The CDR3 loop spans 15 amino acids. Germline V lookup: CDR1 MDHEN, CDR2 SYDVKM. CDR3 sequence (DNA): TGTGCCAGCACCCATTGGGGGGCCCCGAACACTGAAGCTTTCTTT. Its translation: CASTHWGAPNTEAFF.

The CDR3 nucleotides read TGTGCCAGCCTCAGAAACACTGAAGCTTTCTTT. Translation: CASLRNTEAFF. This chain connects TRBV28 to TRBJ1-1, with unresolved D. In germline, CDR1 is MDHEN, CDR2 SYDVKM. This CDR3 region has 11 residues. V dropped 8 bases and J dropped 2 bases, with 6 bases sitting between them.

The chain is built from TRBV28 and TRBJ2-1; 16 bases match TRBD2. Germline assignment: CDR1 MDHEN and CDR2 SYDVKM. The CDR3 is made up of 19 amino acids. With V trimmed by 6 bases and J by 3 bases, 11 bases remained unmatched. The CDR3 loop reads CASSPTGTSGRGSYNEQFF. The DNA for the CDR3 is TGTGCCAGCAGCCCTACGGGGACTAGCGGGAGGGGCAGCTACAATGAGCAGTTCTTC.

The rearrangement links TRBV5-6 to TRBJ1-2; no clear D gene. The CDR3 is 14 amino acids. Germline assignment: CDR1 SGHDT and CDR2 YYEEEE. The germline V and J ends were trimmed by 4 bases and 7 bases, with 17 bases remaining between them. The DNA for the CDR3 is TGTGCCAGCAGCGGGGTTTTTAGCTCGGCTGGCTACACCTTC. Translated: CASSGVFSSAGYTF.

J is TRBJ1-4 and V is TRBV28; no reliable D call. Per the germline V gene, CDR1 is MDHEN and CDR2 is SYDVKM. The CDR3 spans 16 residues. Trimming pared 2 bases from V and 3 bases from J, leaving 13 bases between. This CDR3 is CASSLGPQVSNEKLFF. The CDR3 nucleotides are TGTGCCAGCAGTTTAGGCCCGCAGGTTTCTAATGAAAAACTGTTTTTT.

This chain connects TRBV5-8 to TRBJ2-7; TRBD1 or TRBD2 may be the D gene (6 bases each). V shed 4 bases and J shed 4 bases, with 15 bases lying between them. This CDR3 comprises 14 residues. Germline CDR1 reads SGHTS; CDR2 reads YDEGEE. CDR3 bases: TGTGCCAGCAGCGAAGGGGGGACACTTTACGAGCAGTACTTC. This encodes CASSEGGTLYEQYF.

CDR3 nucleotide sequence: TGCGCCAGCAGCCTGAGAGGACAGGGTGCTGGGTCCACTGAAGCTTTCTTT. Translating it yields CASSLRGQGAGSTEAFF. The chain links TRBV5-1 to TRBJ1-1, with 8 bases that match TRBD1. The CDR3 spans 17 residues. The V gene's germline CDR1 is SGHRS and CDR2 YFSETQ. The J segment lost 4 bases and the V segment lost 4 bases, leaving 15 bases of the junction unmatched. Combining the CDR3 with reference TRBV5-1 and TRBJ1-1 gives the whole variable domain KAGVTQTPRYLIKTRGQQVTLSCSPISGHRSVSWYQQTPGQGLQFLFEYFSETQRNKGNFPGRFSGRQFSNSRSEMNVSTLELGDSALYLCASSLRGQGAGSTEAFFGQGTRLTVV.

The chain recombines TRBV27 with TRBJ2-4; 11 bases line up with TRBD2. Germline assignment: CDR1 MNHEY and CDR2 SMNVEV (reference sequence). The V segment lost 5 bases and the J segment 8 bases; nucleotides outside the gene matches: 11. The CDR3 length is 16 residues. The CDR3 reads CASSKIAGGPADIQYF. CDR3 DNA sequence: TGTGCCAGCAGTAAAATAGCGGGAGGGCCCGCGGACATTCAGTACTTC.

This rearrangement joins TRBV7-9 to TRBJ2-7, with a possible D match to TRBD1 (5 bases). Germline values: CDR1 SEHNR, CDR2 FQNEAQ (reference sequence). This CDR3 region has 15 residues. The germline V and J ends were trimmed by 3 bases and 3 bases, with 15 bases remaining between them. The CDR3 DNA reads as TGTGCCAGCAGCTTGGGCCAGGGCGTTTTCTACGAGCAGTACTTC. As protein: CASSLGQGVFYEQYF.

This clone has more than one count but fewer than ten. The chain combines TRBV28 with TRBJ1-1, with 7 bases lining up with TRBD1. Germline V CDR1 and CDR2: MDHEN, SYDVKM. V shed 2 bases and J 10 bases; nucleotides not matched to a gene: 13. CDR3 size: 15 residues. The CDR3 DNA sequence: TGTGCCAGCAGTTTACCCGCGACAGGGACCGAGGGAGCTTTCTTT. This sequence encodes CASSLPATGTEGAFF. Full variable domain (missing parts from reference TRBV28 and TRBJ1-1): DVKVTQSSRYLVKRTGEKVFLECVQDMDHENMFWYRQDPGLGLRLIYFSYDVKMKEKGDIPEGYSVSREKKERFSLILESASTNQTSMYLCASSLPATGTEGAFFGQGTRLTVV.

The J gene is TRBJ2-7, the V gene TRBV27; TRBD1 matches 8 bases. V was pared by 3 bases and J by 2 bases, with 6 bases of the junction left unmatched. This CDR3 is built from 15 residues. Germline lookup yields CDR1 MNHEY and CDR2 SMNVEV (reference sequence). The CDR3 spells CASSFRATGAYEQYF. Here the CDR3 DNA reads TGTGCCAGCAGTTTTAGGGCGACAGGGGCCTACGAGCAGTACTTC.

This rearrangement joins TRBV29-1 to TRBJ1-1; perhaps TRBD1 as D (6 bases). V lost 1 base and J lost 4, with 22 bases in between. The CDR3 consists of 17 residues. Germline CDR1 is SQVTM and CDR2 is ANQGSEA. The CDR3 DNA follows: TGCAGCGTTGAAGGTAGGGGGACGCGGACATCGGGCACTGAAGCTTTCTTT. Protein: CSVEGRGTRTSGTEAFF.

J is TRBJ2-5 and V is TRBV5-1, with D perhaps TRBD1 or TRBD2 (5 bases each). Trimming pared 7 bases from V and 5 bases from J, leaving 18 bases between. CDR1 and CDR2 from the germline V gene are SGHRS and YFSETQ. This CDR3 has 14 amino acids. The DNA of the CDR3 is TGCGCCAGCTGGGAGTGGGGCCAAAGGGAGACCCAGTACTTC. Residues: CASWEWGQRETQYF.

The chain links TRBV4-1 to TRBJ2-3; 9 bases fit TRBD1. This CDR3 region has 18 residues. Germline-derived CDR1 and CDR2 are MGHRA and YSYEKL. V was pared by 3 bases and J by 7 bases, with 17 bases of the junction left unmatched. Written as DNA, the CDR3 is TGCGCCAGCAGCCAGCGGCCCCTAGGGACAGGGCGCAATTATACGCAGTATTTT. Its translation is CASSQRPLGTGRNYTQYF.

V usage is TRBV10-3 and J usage is TRBJ2-1; 14 bases map to TRBD2. CDR1 is ENHRY, CDR2 SYGVKD, per germline. V was clipped by 7 bases and J by 7 bases; unmatched bases: 9. There are 16 residues in the CDR3. The CDR3 DNA reads TGTGCCATCATGGGACTAGCGGGAGTGTCGGGGAATGAGCAGTTCTTC. This sequence encodes CAIMGLAGVSGNEQFF.